These T cell receptor beta chains were read from a single sample in a study of regulatory T cells in long-lasting Graves disease. TCRdb redid the calling of the multiplex PCR reads with MiXCR, one entry per CDR3 protein. The repertoire holds under 500,000 distinct CDR3 sequences, with about 20% as singletons. Sequencing was performed on peripheral blood mononuclear cells (PBMCs), taken when the disease was refractory, from a patient treated with antithyroid drugs. Source of these receptors: a female donor with Graves disease. CDR3s include the opening cysteine and the closing phenylalanine or tryptophan. A D gene is named only where the DNA matches it firmly. Only part of the rows carry a size: once, few, many, or a class if the clone is expanded.

D gene	clone size	V gene	J gene	CDR3 protein	CDR3 DNA
TRBD1	.	TRBV9	TRBJ2-5	CASSVGQGRETQYF	TGTGCCAGCAGCGTGGGACAGGGAAGAGAGACCCAGTACTTC
.	.	TRBV6-2/TRBV6-3	TRBJ2-4	CASRVGGNIQYF	TGTGCCAGCAGGGTAGGAGGGAACATTCAGTACTTC
TRBD1	many	TRBV2	TRBJ2-7	CASSEARTGEQYF	TGTGCCAGCAGTGAAGCCCGGACAGGCGAGCAGTACTTC
.	many	TRBV29-1	TRBJ2-5	CSVEEGFQETQYF	TGCAGCGTTGAAGAGGGATTCCAAGAGACCCAGTACTTC
.	many	TRBV27	TRBJ1-1	CASSPGTFFEAFF	TGTGCCAGCAGTCCCGGGACCTTCTTCGAAGCTTTCTTT
TRBD1	.	TRBV7-9	TRBJ1-1	CASSHDRAAEAFF	TGTGCCAGCAGCCACGACAGGGCAGCTGAAGCTTTCTTT
.	many	TRBV28	TRBJ1-1	CASFENTEAFF	TGTGCCTCTTTCGAGAACACTGAAGCTTTCTTT
.	.	TRBV9	TRBJ1-3	CASSRGFGNTIYF	TGTGCCAGCTCGAGGGGATTTGGAAACACCATATATTTT
.	few	TRBV3-1	TRBJ1-3	CASSQDRGGVGNTIYF	TGTGCCAGCAGCCAAGATCGGGGGGGCGTCGGAAACACCATATATTTT
.	few	TRBV4-1	TRBJ2-7	CASSQLALRGYEQYF	TGCGCCAGCAGCCAACTAGCGTTAAGGGGCTACGAGCAGTACTTC